These 19 T cell receptor beta chains share one sample of origin, sequenced in a study of T cells in Graves' hyperthyroidism and ophthalmopathy. Amplification targeted TCR beta CDR3 regions from RNA transcripts. With the HTBI primer set, the TCR CDR3 went through a first round of RT-PCR. One entry per CDR3 protein, called by TCRdb with MiXCR from the multiplex PCR reads. The sample consists of a few hundred thousand distinct CDR3 sequences, about a fifth of them appearing once. Specimen: blood. Source of these receptors: a woman younger than 35 with Graves' hyperthyroidism.

Comment on this clonotype: At one end the junction does not follow the germline gene, possibly because of a read error. This chain joins TRBV7-2 and TRBJ1-2; D unclear. The length of the CDR3 is 14 residues. Per the germline V gene, CDR1 is SGHTA and CDR2 is FQGNSA. CDR3 nucleotide sequence: TGTGCCAGCAGCTTAGCCGCCCAAACGGGTGGCTACATCTTC. The encoded protein is CASSLAAQTGGYIF.

This clonotype was counted many times. This rearrangement joins TRBV10-1 to TRBJ2-7; TRBD1 matches 8 bases. With 5 bases clipped from V and 2 bases from J, the junction kept 2 bases outside the gene matches. Germline lookup yields CDR1 WNHNN and CDR2 SYGVQD (reference sequence). The CDR3 has 13 residues. DNA for the CDR3: TGCGCCAGCAGTCCGGGACAGGCCTACGAGCAGTACTTC. Amino acid sequence: CASSPGQAYEQYF.

This clonotype was found once. This sequence joins TRBV12-3 or TRBV12-4 and TRBJ2-7, with D perhaps TRBD1 (5 bases). The CDR3 totals 11 residues. Trimming took 6 bases from V and 6 from J, leaving 9 bases between them. The CDR3 DNA follows: TGTGCCAGCAGGGGGCTTAGCGAGCAGTACTTC. Encoded protein: CASRGLSEQYF.

The sample holds a few counts of this clonotype. J is TRBJ1-5 and V is TRBV3-1, with 7 bases fitting TRBD1. Per germline, CDR1 LGHDT and CDR2 YNNKEL (reference sequence). The CDR3 is made up of 17 amino acids. The junction had 13 bases not matched to a gene; V was cut back by 8 bases and J by 0 bases. The CDR3 loop is CASDDRVGGNSNQPQHF. The DNA of the CDR3 is TGTGCCAGCGATGACAGGGTGGGGGGAAATAGCAATCAGCCCCAGCATTTT.

The gene calls are TRBV12-3 or TRBV12-4 and TRBJ1-1, with D possibly being TRBD1 (5 bases). CDR3 size: 14 residues. Trimming cost V 3 bases and J 7 bases, with 15 bases left between them. Written as DNA, the CDR3 is TGTGCCAGCAGTTTTTTTCAGGGAGGGATTGAAGCTTTCTTT. Its translation is CASSFFQGGIEAFF.

This clonotype was counted many times. This CDR3 reads CATSDSGQVNTEAFF. In DNA form, the CDR3 reads TGTGCCACCAGTGATTCGGGACAGGTGAACACTGAAGCTTTCTTT. The chain is built from TRBV24-1 and TRBJ1-1; 8 bases fit TRBD1. V was pared by 2 bases and J by 0 bases, with 1 base of the junction left unmatched. Per the germline V gene, CDR1 is KGHDR and CDR2 is SFDVKD. The CDR3 consists of 15 residues.

This clonotype was seen repeatedly, ten times or more. The rearrangement uses TRBV12-3 or TRBV12-4 and TRBJ1-1; the D is unclear. There are 13 residues in the CDR3. Trimming removed 5 bases at V and 5 bases at J, with 12 bases between. The CDR3 DNA reads TGTGCCAGCAGTCCGACGATTATGACTGAAGCTTTCTTT. Its protein product is CASSPTIMTEAFF.

This clonotype came up many times. The rearrangement joins TRBV5-1 to TRBJ1-1; D unclear. CDR3 size: 13 residues. CDR1 and CDR2 (germline): SGHRS, YFSETQ. Trimming pared 0 bases from V and 6 bases from J, leaving 9 bases between. DNA of the CDR3: TGCGCCAGCAGCTTGGATTTCCTCGCTGAAGCTTTCTTT. Translated, it gives CASSLDFLAEAFF.

This clonotype has ten or more counts. The rearrangement uses TRBV5-1 and TRBJ2-7, with 9 bases lining up with TRBD1. The CDR3 sequence is 13 residues long. The V segment lost 0 bases and the J segment 9 bases; nucleotides outside the gene matches: 4. Per germline, CDR1 SGHRS and CDR2 YFSETQ. The CDR3 coding sequence is TGCGCCAGCAGCTTGGACAGGGGGCCGGTGCAGTACTTC. Protein: CASSLDRGPVQYF.

This clonotype was observed many times. DNA of the CDR3: TGTGCCAGCAAACTACTTTTAGAGACCCAGTACTTC. Encoded protein: CASKLLLETQYF. This chain uses TRBV2 with TRBJ2-5; no clear D gene. V dropped 7 bases and J dropped 4 bases, with 10 bases sitting between them. This CDR3 has 12 amino acids. Germline V gives CDR1 SNHLY, CDR2 FYNNEI.

This clonotype has at least ten counts. The CDR3 DNA reads as TGTGCCAGCAGTACGCGGACGGGGGCGCGTCACTATGGCTACACCTTC. Translating gives CASSTRTGARHYGYTF. The chain carries TRBV12-3 or TRBV12-4 and TRBJ1-2; D may be TRBD1 (6 bases). The CDR3 length is 16 residues. The ends were cut back, 5 bases at V and 3 bases at J, with 19 bases in the middle.

Comment on this clonotype: The junction departs from the called germline gene at one end, perhaps through a read error. The V gene is TRBV5-1, the J gene TRBJ2-2, with 7 bases lining up with TRBD2. The length of the CDR3 is 13 residues. Germline V gives CDR1 SGHRS, CDR2 YFSETQ. The CDR3 here is CASSVRLSGVLFF. As DNA, the CDR3 is TGCGCCAGCAGCGTACGACTAAGCGGGGTGCTGTTTTTT.

This clonotype was recorded at least ten times. The genes are TRBV5-1 and TRBJ2-7; D is undetermined. The CDR3 consists of 11 residues. CDR1 and CDR2 (germline): SGHRS, YFSETQ. Trimming removed 0 bases from V and 5 bases from J, with 3 bases in between. The CDR3 is CASSLENEQYF. The CDR3 DNA sequence: TGCGCCAGCAGCTTGGAAAACGAGCAGTACTTC.

This clonotype came up a few times. V and J are TRBV14 and TRBJ1-2; D gene unclear. This CDR3 is built from 16 residues. V was pared by 0 bases and J by 4 bases, with 15 bases between. Per the germline V gene, CDR1 is SGHDN and CDR2 is FVKESK. The CDR3 region is CASSQDLSGWSYGYTF. The CDR3 nucleotides read TGTGCCAGCAGCCAAGATCTTAGTGGGTGGTCCTATGGCTACACCTTC.

The chain employs TRBV12-3 or TRBV12-4 and TRBJ1-3; D is unclear. V was pared by 4 bases and J by 0 bases, with 10 bases between. CDR3 length: 15 residues. The CDR3 DNA reads as TGTGCCAGCAGTTCTCTCAGCCGCTCTGGAAACACCATATATTTT. Translation: CASSSLSRSGNTIYF.

V and J are TRBV6-1 and TRBJ2-7, with D possibly being TRBD1 or TRBD2 (7 bases each). Per the germline V gene, CDR1 is MNHNS and CDR2 is SASEGT. This CDR3 spans 13 amino acids. V was clipped by 5 bases and J by 6 bases, with 14 bases between them. The CDR3 loop reads CASSREGAGEQYF. The CDR3 coding sequence is TGTGCCAGCAGTAGGGAGGGGGCTGGCGAGCAGTACTTC.

The chain combines TRBV6-1 with TRBJ1-2; 8 bases map to TRBD1. In germline, CDR1 is MNHNS, CDR2 SASEGT. The junction had 3 bases not matched to a gene; V was cut back by 4 bases and J by 2 bases. The CDR3 covers 14 residues. CDR3 sequence reads: CASSARQGNYGYTF. The CDR3, as DNA: TGTGCCAGCAGTGCTCGACAGGGGAACTATGGCTACACCTTC.

This clonotype has a count of ten or more. The chain combines TRBV6-1 with TRBJ2-2; TRBD1 matches 9 bases. The trim removed 5 bases at V and 4 bases at J, leaving 8 bases unmatched. The CDR3 is made up of 16 amino acids. Germline CDR1 is MNHNS and CDR2 is SASEGT. The CDR3 here is CASSTKQGAITGELFF. In nucleotides, the CDR3 is TGTGCCAGCAGTACCAAACAGGGGGCCATCACCGGGGAGCTGTTTTTT.

This clonotype was detected ten times or more. The chain recombines TRBV12-3 or TRBV12-4 with TRBJ2-7; perhaps D is TRBD1 or TRBD2 (5 bases each). The CDR3 has 14 amino acids. V was trimmed by 3 bases and J by 3 bases, leaving 12 bases between them. In DNA, the CDR3 is TGTGCCAGCAGTTTGTGGGACCGATTCTACGAGCAGTACTTC. Translation gives CASSLWDRFYEQYF.